The present T cell receptor (beta chain) was sequenced within a study of T cell responses to AZD1222 COVID-19 vaccine. Whole-study results and caveats: As reported, nearly half of all spike-specific TCRs target variant regions that are unmutated.

Sequencing used immunoSEQ multiplex PCR; TCRdb keeps in-frame clones, though not all of them. The repertoire has fewer than 200,000 clones, more than 75% of them found once; the top ten carry 25% to 30%. V lost 3 bases to trimming and J lost 8 bases, with 11 bases between them. CDR3 length: 14 amino acids. Germline CDR1 MDHEN, CDR2 SYDVKM. Second-dose intervals near 4 or 12 weeks were combined. In the case of this clone: Its antigen remains unidentified. Other nucleotide sequences from this sample produce the same CDR3.

The genes are TRBV28 and TRBJ1-6; D is unclear. Sequenced material: peripheral blood, taken 28 days after the second AZD1222 dose. This TCR came from an adult who received the AZD1222 COVID-19 vaccine. The CDR3 protein is CASSLAGSHSPLHF. CDR3 in DNA: TGTGCCAGCAGTTTGGCGGGTTCGCATTCACCCCTCCACTTT.